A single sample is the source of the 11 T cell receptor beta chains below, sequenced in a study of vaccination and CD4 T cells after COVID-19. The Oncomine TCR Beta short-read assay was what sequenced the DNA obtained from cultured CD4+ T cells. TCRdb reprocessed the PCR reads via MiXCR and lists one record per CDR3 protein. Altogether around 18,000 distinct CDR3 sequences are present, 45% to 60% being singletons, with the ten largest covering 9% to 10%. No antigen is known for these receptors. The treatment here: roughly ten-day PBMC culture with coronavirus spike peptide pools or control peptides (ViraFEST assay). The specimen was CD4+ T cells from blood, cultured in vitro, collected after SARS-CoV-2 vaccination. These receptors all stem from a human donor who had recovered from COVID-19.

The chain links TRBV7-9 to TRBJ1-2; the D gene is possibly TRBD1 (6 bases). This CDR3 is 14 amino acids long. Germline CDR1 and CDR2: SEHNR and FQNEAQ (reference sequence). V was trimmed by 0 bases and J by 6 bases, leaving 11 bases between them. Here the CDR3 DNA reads TGTGCCAGCAGCTTAGCGTCGTCAGGGGATGGCTACACCTTC. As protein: CASSLASSGDGYTF.

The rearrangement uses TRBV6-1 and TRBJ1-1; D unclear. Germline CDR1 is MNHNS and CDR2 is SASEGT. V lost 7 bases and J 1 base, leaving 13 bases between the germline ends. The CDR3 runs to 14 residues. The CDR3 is CASTRNSKNTEAFF. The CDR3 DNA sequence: TGTGCCAGCACGCGGAACAGTAAGAACACTGAAGCTTTCTTT.

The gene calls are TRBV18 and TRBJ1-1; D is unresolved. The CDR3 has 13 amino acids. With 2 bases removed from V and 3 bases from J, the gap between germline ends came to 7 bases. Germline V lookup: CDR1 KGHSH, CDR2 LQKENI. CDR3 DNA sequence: TGTGCCAGCTCACCAGGGGAGGACACTGAAGCTTTCTTT. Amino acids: CASSPGEDTEAFF.

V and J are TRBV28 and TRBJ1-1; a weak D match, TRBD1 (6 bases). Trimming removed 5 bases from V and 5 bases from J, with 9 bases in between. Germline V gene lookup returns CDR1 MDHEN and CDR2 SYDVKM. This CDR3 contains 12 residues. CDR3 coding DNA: TGTGCCAGCAGTCAGGGGTTTACTGAAGCTTTCTTT. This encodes CASSQGFTEAFF.

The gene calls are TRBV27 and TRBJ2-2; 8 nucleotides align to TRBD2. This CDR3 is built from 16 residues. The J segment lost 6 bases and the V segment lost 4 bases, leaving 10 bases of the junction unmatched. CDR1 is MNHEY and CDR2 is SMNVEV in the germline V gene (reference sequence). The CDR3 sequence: CASSSTGTSGSGELFF. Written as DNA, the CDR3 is TGTGCCAGCAGTTCTACCGGGACTAGTGGGTCCGGGGAGCTGTTTTTT.

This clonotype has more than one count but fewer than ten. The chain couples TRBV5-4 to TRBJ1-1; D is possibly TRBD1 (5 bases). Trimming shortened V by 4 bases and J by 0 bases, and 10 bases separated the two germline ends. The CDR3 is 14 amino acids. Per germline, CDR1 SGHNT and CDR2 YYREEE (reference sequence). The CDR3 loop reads CASSGGLLNTEAFF. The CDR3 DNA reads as TGTGCCAGCAGCGGGGGACTCTTGAACACTGAAGCTTTCTTT. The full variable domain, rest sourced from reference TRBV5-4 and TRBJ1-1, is ETGVTQSPTHLIKTRGQQVTLRCSSQSGHNTVSWYQQALGQGPQFIFQYYREEENGRGNFPPRFSGLQFPNYSSELNVNALELDDSALYLCASSGGLLNTEAFFGQGTRLTVV.

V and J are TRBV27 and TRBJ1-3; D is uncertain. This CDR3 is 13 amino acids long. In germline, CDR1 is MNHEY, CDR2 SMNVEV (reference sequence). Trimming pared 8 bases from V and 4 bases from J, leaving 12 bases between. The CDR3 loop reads CASGRNGGNTIYF. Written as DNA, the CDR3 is TGTGCCAGCGGCCGGAATGGGGGAAACACCATATATTTT.

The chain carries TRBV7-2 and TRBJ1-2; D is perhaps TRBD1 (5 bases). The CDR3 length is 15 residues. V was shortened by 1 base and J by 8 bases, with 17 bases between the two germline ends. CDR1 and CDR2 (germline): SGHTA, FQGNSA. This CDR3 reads CASSLGRGSRGGYTF. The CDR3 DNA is TGTGCCAGCAGCTTAGGTCGGGGAAGTAGGGGCGGCTACACCTTC. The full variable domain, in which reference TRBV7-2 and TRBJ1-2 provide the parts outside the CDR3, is GAGVSQSPSNKVTEKGKDVELRCDPISGHTALYWYRQSLGQGLEFLIYFQGNSAPDKSGLPSDRFSAERTGGSVSTLTIQRTQQEDSAVYLCASSLGRGSRGGYTFGSGTRLTVV.

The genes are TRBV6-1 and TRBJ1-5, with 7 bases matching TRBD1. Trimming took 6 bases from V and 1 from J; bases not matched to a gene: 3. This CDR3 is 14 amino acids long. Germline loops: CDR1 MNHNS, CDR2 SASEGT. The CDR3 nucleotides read TGTGCCAGCAGGCCGGGACAGAGCAATCAGCCCCAGCATTTT. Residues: CASRPGQSNQPQHF.

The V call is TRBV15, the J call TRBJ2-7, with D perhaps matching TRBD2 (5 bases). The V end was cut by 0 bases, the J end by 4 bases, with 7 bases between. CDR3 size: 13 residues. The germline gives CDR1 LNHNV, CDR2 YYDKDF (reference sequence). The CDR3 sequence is CATSRDWEYEQYF. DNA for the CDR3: TGTGCCACCAGCAGAGATTGGGAGTACGAGCAGTACTTC.

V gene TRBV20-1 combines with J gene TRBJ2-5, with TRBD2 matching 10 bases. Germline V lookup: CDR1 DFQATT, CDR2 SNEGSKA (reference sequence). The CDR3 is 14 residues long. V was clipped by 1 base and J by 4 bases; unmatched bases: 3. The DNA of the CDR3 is TGCAGTGCTAGAGCTAGCGGGAGTGGAGAGACCCAGTACTTC. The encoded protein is CSARASGSGETQYF.